Listed here are 32 T cell receptor beta chains from one sample, sequenced in a study of blood T cell repertoires in COVID-19. Sequencing was performed with immunoSEQ multiplex PCR; in TCRdb, only in-frame clones are kept and a portion is missing. The table shows under 300,000 clones, with roughly 80% occurring only once. The sample taken for sequencing was peripheral blood. Source of these receptors: a woman aged 18-29 years with acute or convalescent COVID-19.

This chain joins TRBV9 and TRBJ2-3; D ambiguous. This CDR3 is 15 amino acids long. V shed 0 bases and J shed 2 bases, with 10 bases lying between them. Germline lookup yields CDR1 SGDLS and CDR2 YYNGEE. CDR3 sequence: CASSVGLSHTDTQYF. The DNA of the CDR3 is TGTGCCAGCAGCGTAGGGCTTTCCCACACAGATACGCAGTATTTT.

V and J are TRBV27 and TRBJ2-7, with 8 nucleotides matching TRBD1. CDR1 and CDR2 from the germline V gene are MNHEY and SMNVEV (reference sequence). The CDR3 extends over 15 amino acids. The V and J ends lost 5 bases and 5 bases, in that order; junction bases with no gene match: 11. The CDR3 protein is CASSPYRQGKDEQYF. CDR3 DNA sequence: TGTGCCAGCAGTCCTTACCGACAGGGGAAGGACGAGCAGTACTTC.

The CDR3 DNA reads TGTGCCAGCTCACCACCGTTGACTGCGGGCGGCTACACCTTC. The encoded protein is CASSPPLTAGGYTF. V is TRBV18 and J is TRBJ1-2; D is unclear. The germline gives CDR1 KGHSH, CDR2 LQKENI. This CDR3 has 14 amino acids. The V end was cut by 0 bases, the J end by 8 bases, with 13 bases between.

The rearrangement uses TRBV6-1 and TRBJ2-2; 7 bases match TRBD1. This CDR3 spans 15 amino acids. Germline trimming cut 2 bases from V and 6 bases from J; bases unmatched to any gene: 6. Germline V lookup: CDR1 MNHNS, CDR2 SASEGT. The CDR3 coding sequence is TGTGCCAGCAGTGAAAGACAGGGTATAGCCGGGGAGCTGTTTTTT. Protein product: CASSERQGIAGELFF.

In DNA form, the CDR3 reads TGTGCCAGCTCCCCAGGGGTAGCGGGAGTTGCAGAGACCCAGTACTTC. Residues: CASSPGVAGVAETQYF. This chain links TRBV18 with TRBJ2-5, with TRBD2 matching 9 bases. CDR3 length: 16 residues. The germline V gene has CDR1 KGHSH and CDR2 LQKENI. J lost 4 bases, V lost 6 bases, and 12 bases had no gene match.

V usage is TRBV30 and J usage is TRBJ2-1, with 9 nucleotides matching TRBD2. This CDR3 comprises 14 residues. The ends lost 5 bases at V and 9 bases at J; junction bases unmatched: 11. Germline CDR1 GTSNPN, CDR2 SVGIG (reference sequence). The CDR3 region has the DNA TGTGCCTGGGCTACTAGCGGGCTAAGGATTGAGCAGTTCTTC. Protein product: CAWATSGLRIEQFF.

J is TRBJ2-7 and V is TRBV12-5; 13 bases align to TRBD2. Germline V gene sequence: CDR1 LGHNT, CDR2 FRNRAP. The CDR3 runs to 16 residues. With 3 bases clipped from V and 3 bases from J, the junction kept 5 bases outside the gene matches. The CDR3 coding sequence is TGTGCTAGTGGTTTCTCGACTAGCGGGAGGATCTACGAGCAGTACTTC. Translated, it gives CASGFSTSGRIYEQYF.

This sequence joins TRBV9 and TRBJ2-7, with 11 bases that match TRBD2. Germline V lookup: CDR1 SGDLS, CDR2 YYNGEE. V shed 4 bases and J 2 bases; nucleotides not matched to a gene: 8. There are 16 residues in the CDR3. CDR3 protein: CASSNSGRAPTYEQYF. The DNA of the CDR3 is TGTGCCAGCAGCAATAGCGGGAGGGCCCCCACCTACGAGCAGTACTTC.

The CDR3 DNA sequence: TGTGCCGCGGGGCAGACCCAGTACTTC. Amino acids: CAAGQTQYF. This chain joins TRBV30 and TRBJ2-5; a possible D gene is TRBD2 (6 bases). CDR3 length equals 9 residues. V was clipped by 8 bases and J by 6 bases, with 7 bases between them. Looked up from germline, CDR1 is GTSNPN and CDR2 is SVGIG (reference sequence).

The J gene is TRBJ1-1, the V gene TRBV5-6; D call uncertain. Trimming removed 0 bases at V and 6 bases at J, with 15 bases between. The CDR3 extends over 15 amino acids. Germline loops: CDR1 SGHDT, CDR2 YYEEEE. The DNA for the CDR3 is TGTGCCAGCAGCTTGGGTGGCAAATCAGGCGCTGAAGCTTTCTTT. It specifies CASSLGGKSGAEAFF.

V usage is TRBV18 and J usage is TRBJ2-2; 9 bases match TRBD2. The CDR3 spans 16 residues. V gave up 0 bases and J gave up 5 bases; unmatched junction bases: 4. CDR1 is KGHSH and CDR2 is LQKENI in the germline V gene. The CDR3 protein is CASSPPVSGRTGELFF. The DNA of the CDR3 is TGTGCCAGCTCACCACCGGTTAGCGGGAGAACCGGGGAGCTGTTTTTT.

The chain uses TRBV2 and TRBJ2-1, with 11 bases fitting TRBD2. This CDR3 spans 17 amino acids. Germline trimming cut 2 bases from V and 8 bases from J; bases unmatched to any gene: 11. In germline, CDR1 is SNHLY, CDR2 FYNNEI. The CDR3 reads CASSEPLLAGVAYEQFF. CDR3 DNA: TGTGCCAGCAGTGAACCCCTACTAGCGGGAGTTGCCTATGAGCAGTTCTTC.

This chain uses TRBV5-6 with TRBJ1-2, with a possible D match to TRBD1 (5 bases). This CDR3 is built from 13 residues. CDR1 and CDR2 from the germline V gene are SGHDT and YYEEEE. V was pared by 4 bases and J by 5 bases, with 12 bases between. CDR3 in DNA: TGTGCCAGCAGCGTCGACAGCTATTATGGCTACACCTTC. Protein: CASSVDSYYGYTF.

The gene calls are TRBV2 and TRBJ2-2; D is perhaps TRBD1 or TRBD2 (5 bases each). Trimming shortened V by 5 bases and J by 1 base, and 14 bases separated the two germline ends. The CDR3 extends over 16 amino acids. The germline CDR1 and CDR2 sequences are SNHLY and FYNNEI. The CDR3 DNA reads as TGTGCCAGCAGTCAAGAGGGGCGGCGGAACACCGGGGAGCTGTTTTTT. Translation: CASSQEGRRNTGELFF.

V gene TRBV6-6 combines with J gene TRBJ1-2; possible D gene TRBD1, 5 bases. V gave up 6 bases and J gave up 3 bases, with 11 bases separating them. The CDR3 covers 13 residues. The V gene's germline CDR1 is MNHNY and CDR2 SVGAGI (reference sequence). CDR3 sequence reads: CASSPDSDYGYTF. CDR3 nucleotides: TGTGCCAGCAGCCCCGACAGCGACTATGGCTACACCTTC.

The chain employs TRBV24-1 and TRBJ2-4; D perhaps matches TRBD2 (5 bases). V lost 4 bases and J lost 12, with 15 bases in between. Per the germline V gene, CDR1 is KGHDR and CDR2 is SFDVKD. CDR3 length: 13 residues. In DNA form, the CDR3 reads TGTGCCACCAGTGACCCCGGACTCCCTGGTCAGTACTTC. Amino acids: CATSDPGLPGQYF.

CDR3 bases: TGTGCCAGCAGCATGGGGGCTTTAGCGGGAGCCGCGGATGAGCAGTTCTTC. Residues: CASSMGALAGAADEQFF. The J gene is TRBJ2-1, the V gene TRBV5-4; the match to TRBD2 covers 9 bases. The germline V gene encodes CDR1 SGHNT and CDR2 YYREEE (reference sequence). With V trimmed by 4 bases and J by 8 bases, 16 bases remained unmatched. The CDR3 spans 17 residues.

This clone was recorded once. The rearrangement uses TRBV25-1 and TRBJ1-1; 8 bases are shared with TRBD1. The V gene end was trimmed by 4 bases and the J gene end by 3 bases; junction bases not matched to a gene: 10. This CDR3 contains 16 residues. CDR1 and CDR2 (germline): MGHDK, SYGVNS. CDR3 sequence reads: CASSGRDRRHDTEAFF. The DNA of the CDR3 is TGTGCCAGCAGTGGTCGGGACAGGCGGCATGACACTGAAGCTTTCTTT.

CDR3 region: CASSGVGTGLQTQYF. CDR3 coding DNA: TGTGCCAGCAGCGGAGTTGGTACAGGGCTGCAGACCCAGTACTTC. The chain couples TRBV7-6 to TRBJ2-5; tentatively, D is TRBD1 (6 bases). V shed 5 bases and J shed 6 bases, with 19 bases lying between them. Germline CDR1 reads SGHVS; CDR2 reads FNYEAQ. The CDR3 is made up of 15 amino acids.

V gene TRBV29-1 combines with J gene TRBJ1-1, with a possible D match to TRBD1 (6 bases). Germline V lookup: CDR1 SQVTM, CDR2 ANQGSEA. The CDR3 is 11 amino acids. The V and J ends lost 3 bases and 6 bases respectively, with 8 bases between them. CDR3 residues: CSVEDSSEAFF. CDR3 DNA sequence: TGCAGCGTTGAGGACAGTTCTGAAGCTTTCTTT.

The chain carries TRBV28 and TRBJ1-5; no reliable D call. This CDR3 is built from 15 residues. Between the trimmed V and J ends, which lost 5 bases and 0 bases, there was a span of 11 bases. The V gene's germline CDR1 is MDHEN and CDR2 SYDVKM. The CDR3: CASSRLVVSNQPQHF. As DNA, the CDR3 is TGTGCCAGCAGTCGGTTGGTGGTTAGCAATCAGCCCCAGCATTTT.

The CDR3 loop is CATSRVLQSSGANVLTF. The CDR3 bases are TGTGCCACCAGCAGAGTATTACAAAGCTCTGGGGCCAACGTCCTGACTTTC. J is TRBJ2-6 and V is TRBV15; D unclear. Germline V gene data show CDR1 as LNHNV and CDR2 as YYDKDF (reference sequence). This CDR3 comprises 17 residues. V lost 1 base, J lost 0 bases, and 10 bases lay in between.

Here the CDR3 reads CASSFGGEEYEQYF. CDR3 nucleotides: TGTGCCAGCAGCTTTGGCGGGGAGGAGTACGAGCAGTACTTC. V is TRBV7-9 and J is TRBJ2-7, with D maybe TRBD2 (6 bases). CDR1 is SEHNR and CDR2 is FQNEAQ in the germline V gene (reference sequence). This CDR3 spans 14 amino acids. Trimming left V 3 bases short and J 4 bases short, with 13 bases between.

The chain carries TRBV29-1 and TRBJ2-3; 9 nucleotides line up with TRBD1. Germline V gene sequence: CDR1 SQVTM, CDR2 ANQGSEA. This CDR3 has 14 residues. This CDR3 reads CSATGTGRTDTQYF. In DNA, the CDR3 is TGCAGTGCAACCGGGACAGGGCGCACAGATACGCAGTATTTT.

CDR3 protein: CASRGYGYTF. As DNA, the CDR3 is TGTGCCAGCCGGGGCTATGGCTACACCTTC. V is TRBV5-5 and J is TRBJ1-2; D gene uncertain. The germline CDR1 and CDR2 sequences are SGHKS and YYEKEE (reference sequence). V was cut by 7 bases and J by 4 bases, with 5 bases left in between. The CDR3 sequence is 10 residues long. Full variable domain (remainder filled in from reference TRBV5-5 and TRBJ1-2): DAGVTQSPTHLIKTRGQQVTLRCSPISGHKSVSWYQQVLGQGPQFIFQYYEKEERGRGNFPDRFSARQFPNYSSELNVNALLLGDSALYLCASRGYGYTFGSGTRLTVV.

This clone was recorded a few times. The chain combines TRBV10-3 with TRBJ1-1; no reliable D call. V lost 3 bases and J lost 3, with 8 bases in between. Germline V gene data show CDR1 as ENHRY and CDR2 as SYGVKD. The length of the CDR3 is 13 residues. CDR3 in DNA: TGTGCCATCAGTGAAAACACCTACACTGAAGCTTTCTTT. Translation: CAISENTYTEAFF.

CDR3 nucleotide sequence: TGTGCCAGCAGCCTAGCGGGAGGGCGGCAGTTCTTC. This encodes CASSLAGGRQFF. This rearrangement joins TRBV11-3 to TRBJ2-1, with TRBD2 matching 12 bases. Trimming cost V 5 bases and J 12 bases; bases outside gene matches: 2. There are 12 residues in the CDR3. The V gene's germline CDR1 is SGHNT and CDR2 YENEEA.

The rearrangement links TRBV14 to TRBJ1-2, with 9 bases identical to TRBD1. CDR3 length: 13 residues. Germline V CDR1 and CDR2: SGHDN, FVKESK. Trimming at V came to 7 bases and at J to 8 bases, leaving 8 bases not matched to a gene. CDR3 amino acids: CASKTGTGSGYTF. Written as DNA, the CDR3 is TGTGCCAGCAAAACCGGGACAGGGTCCGGCTACACCTTC.

This chain uses TRBV3-1 (or the pseudogene TRBV3-2) with TRBJ1-1; 10 bases match TRBD1. The CDR3 is 17 residues long. Per the germline V gene, CDR1 is LGHDT and CDR2 is YNNKEL (reference sequence). V lost 4 bases and J lost 0; bases outside the gene matches: 8. The CDR3 DNA sequence: TGTGCCAGCAGCCCCCGGGACAGGGGTATCATGAACACTGAAGCTTTCTTT. This sequence encodes CASSPRDRGIMNTEAFF.

The chain employs TRBV7-9 and TRBJ1-5, with D possibly being TRBD1 (6 bases). V gave up 5 bases and J gave up 6 bases, with 11 bases separating them. Per the germline V gene, CDR1 is SEHNR and CDR2 is FQNEAQ (reference sequence). CDR3 length: 13 amino acids. CDR3: CASSHGTSQPQHF. Written as DNA, the CDR3 is TGTGCCAGCAGCCACGGGACATCTCAGCCCCAGCATTTT.

The genes are TRBV5-1 and TRBJ2-7, with 8 bases lining up with TRBD1. Germline V CDR1 and CDR2: SGHRS, YFSETQ. The CDR3 extends over 14 amino acids. J gave up 2 bases and V 4 bases, and 5 bases lay outside the gene matches. CDR3 DNA sequence: TGCGCCAGCAGCACGGACAGGGTACCCTACGAGCAGTACTTC. It is translated as CASSTDRVPYEQYF.

Written as DNA, the CDR3 is TGTGCCAGCAGCCCCATGCGGGGGGCGGGCACAGATACGCAGTATTTT. Translation: CASSPMRGAGTDTQYF. The chain is built from TRBV3-1 (or the pseudogene TRBV3-2) and TRBJ2-3; the match to TRBD2 covers 8 bases. V gave up 4 bases and J gave up 1 base; unmatched junction bases: 7. The CDR3 contains 16 residues. Germline V lookup: CDR1 LGHDT, CDR2 YNNKEL (reference sequence).